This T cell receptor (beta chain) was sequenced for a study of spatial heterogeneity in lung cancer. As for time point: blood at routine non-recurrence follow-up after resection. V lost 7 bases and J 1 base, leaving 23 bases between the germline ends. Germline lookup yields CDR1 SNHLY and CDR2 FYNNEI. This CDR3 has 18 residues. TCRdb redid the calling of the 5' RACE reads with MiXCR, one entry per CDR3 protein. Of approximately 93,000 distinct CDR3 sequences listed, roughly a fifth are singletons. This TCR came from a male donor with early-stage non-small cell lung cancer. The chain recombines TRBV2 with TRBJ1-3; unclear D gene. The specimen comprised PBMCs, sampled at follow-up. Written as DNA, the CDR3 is TGTGCCAGCACCACTGGACCCTCACCAAGGAAGTCTGGAAACACCATATATTTT. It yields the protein CASTTGPSPRKSGNTIYF.